What follows describes a single T cell receptor (beta chain). Its specificity is not known. This sample was taken from a study of T-cell memory formation after mild COVID-19. Study overall: TCR clusters were mostly confined to one donor each.

TCR alpha and TCR beta cDNA libraries with sample barcodes and UMIs came from 5'RACE using constant-segment primers. TCRdb passed the 5' RACE reads through MiXCR, listing each CDR3 protein once. The sample lists about 300,000 distinct CDR3 sequences, 19% occurring once. Study-wide findings and caveats: The study detected some responding clones in pre-infection memory, suggesting cross-reactive memory joined. Clones contracting across day 15 to 85 had a balanced CD4/CD8 profile; later expanding clones leaned CD4+.

The length of the CDR3 is 14 residues. Germline V gene data show CDR1 as SGHRS and CDR2 as YFSETQ. The V end was cut by 0 bases, the J end by 8 bases, with 11 bases between. Sequenced: PBMCs or a T cell subset sorted from them (not recorded which). The TCR comes from a man in his late teens or twenties who had mild COVID-19 (a few samples of this study predate the infection). Cell type and time point are not known. This chain uses TRBV5-1 with TRBJ1-4; no clear D. The CDR3 protein is CASSLAAPREKLFF. CDR3 DNA: TGCGCCAGCAGCTTGGCGGCCCCACGGGAAAAACTGTTTTTT.